This TCR beta chain was identified in a study of beta chain features in type 1 diabetes. There are a few counts of this clone. The antigen is not known. What was sequenced were expressed TCRB transcripts, since all of the isolated RNA had been reverse transcribed. Sequenced by immunoSEQ multiplex PCR; TCRdb stores in-frame clones only, minus some. The table records about 330,000 clones, approximately 10% of them present only once. J lost 2 bases, V lost 0 bases, and 4 bases had no gene match. This CDR3 contains 16 residues. Germline V gene data show CDR1 as SGHRS and CDR2 as YFSETQ. General study findings and limits: More deletions and fewer insertions at VDJ junctions were seen in type 1 diabetes patients.

The rearrangement joins TRBV5-1 to TRBJ2-3; 9 bases agree with TRBD2. The sequence was collected from a woman aged 25 to 39 in good health. The source material was naive CD4+ T cells from blood. The CDR3 reads CASSLAAGGPTDTQYF. CDR3 nucleotides: TGCGCCAGCAGCTTGGCGGCGGGAGGGCCCACAGATACGCAGTATTTT.